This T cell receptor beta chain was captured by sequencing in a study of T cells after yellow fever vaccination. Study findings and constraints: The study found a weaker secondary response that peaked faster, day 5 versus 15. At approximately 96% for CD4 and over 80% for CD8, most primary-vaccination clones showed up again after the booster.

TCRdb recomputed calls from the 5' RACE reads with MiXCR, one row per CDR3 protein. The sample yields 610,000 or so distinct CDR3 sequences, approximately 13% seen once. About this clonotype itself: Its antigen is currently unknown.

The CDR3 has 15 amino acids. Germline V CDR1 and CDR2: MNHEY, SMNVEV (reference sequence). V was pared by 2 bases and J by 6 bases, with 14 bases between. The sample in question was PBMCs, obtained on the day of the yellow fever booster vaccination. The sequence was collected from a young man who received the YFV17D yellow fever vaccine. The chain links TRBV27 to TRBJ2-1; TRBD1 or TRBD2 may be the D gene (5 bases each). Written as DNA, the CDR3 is TGTGCCAGCAGTTTAAGGGACCTCCCCTCCAATGAGCAGTTCTTC. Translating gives CASSLRDLPSNEQFF.